Sequencing of this T cell receptor (beta chain) was carried out in a study of blood T cell repertoires in COVID-19. Overall study: Italy, Spain and the United States were the sources of the convalescent and acute COVID-19 samples. From T cells, B-cell-depleted T cells, or PBMCs came the material, which was cDNA or gDNA.

Methods used by the authors: Reference gene primer amplification in the assay estimated nucleated cell counts. This table comes from immunoSEQ multiplex PCR, and its TCRdb copy is limited to in-frame clones, with some not included. V and J calls and clone size come straight from that table; D and trimming were deduced from the DNA. Among fewer than 75,000 clones, more than 85% were seen once, and the ten largest hold about 4.6%. In germline, CDR1 is ENHRY, CDR2 SYGVKD. The CDR3 spans 14 residues. V lost 4 bases and J 6 bases, leaving 15 bases between the germline ends. The genes are TRBV10-3 and TRBJ1-1, with a possible D match to TRBD1 (5 bases). The receptor was isolated from a man aged 45-65 years with active COVID-19. Sequencing was carried out using peripheral blood. The CDR3 coding sequence is TGTGCCATCAGTGGGGCGAGCAGGGCCGCTGAAGCTTTCTTT. Translating it yields CAISGASRAAEAFF.